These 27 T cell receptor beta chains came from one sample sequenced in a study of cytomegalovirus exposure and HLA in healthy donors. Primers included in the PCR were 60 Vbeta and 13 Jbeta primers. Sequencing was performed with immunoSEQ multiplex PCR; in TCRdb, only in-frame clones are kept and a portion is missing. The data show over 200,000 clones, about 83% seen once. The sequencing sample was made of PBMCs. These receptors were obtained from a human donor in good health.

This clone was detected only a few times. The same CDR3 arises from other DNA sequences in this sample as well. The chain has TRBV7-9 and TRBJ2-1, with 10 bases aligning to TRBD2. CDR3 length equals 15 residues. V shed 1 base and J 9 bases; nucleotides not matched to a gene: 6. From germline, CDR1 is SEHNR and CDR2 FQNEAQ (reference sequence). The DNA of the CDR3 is TGTGCCAGCAGCTTAGAGCTAGCGGGAGCTTCTGAGCAGTTCTTC. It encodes CASSLELAGASEQFF.

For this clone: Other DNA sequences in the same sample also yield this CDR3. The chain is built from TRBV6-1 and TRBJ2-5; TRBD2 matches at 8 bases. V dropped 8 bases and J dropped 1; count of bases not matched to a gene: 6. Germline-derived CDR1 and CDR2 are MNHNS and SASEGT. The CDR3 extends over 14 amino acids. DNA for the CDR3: TGTGCCAGCGTTCCGGGGGGGAGCCAAGAGACCCAGTACTTC. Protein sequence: CASVPGGSQETQYF.

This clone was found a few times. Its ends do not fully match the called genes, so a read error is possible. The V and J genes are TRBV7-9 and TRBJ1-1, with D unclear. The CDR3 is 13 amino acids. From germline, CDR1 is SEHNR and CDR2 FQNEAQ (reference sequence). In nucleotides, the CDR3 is TGTTCCAGCAGCTTAGGCGGGAACACTGAAGCTTTCTTT. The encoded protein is CSSSLGGNTEAFF. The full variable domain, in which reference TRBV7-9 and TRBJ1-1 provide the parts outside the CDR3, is DTGVSQNPRHKITKRGQNVTFRCDPISEHNRLYWYRQTLGQGPEFLTYFQNEAQLEKSRLLSDRFSAERPKGSFSTLEIQRTEQGDSAMYLCSSSLGGNTEAFFGQGTRLTVV.

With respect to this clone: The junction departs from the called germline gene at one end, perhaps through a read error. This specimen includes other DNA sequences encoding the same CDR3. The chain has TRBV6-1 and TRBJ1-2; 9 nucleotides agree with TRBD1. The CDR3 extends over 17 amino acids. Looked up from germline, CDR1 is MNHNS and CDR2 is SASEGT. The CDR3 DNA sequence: TGCGCCAGCAGTGGACGCGGACAGGGGATTGGTGCCTATGGCTACACCTTC. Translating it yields CASSGRGQGIGAYGYTF.

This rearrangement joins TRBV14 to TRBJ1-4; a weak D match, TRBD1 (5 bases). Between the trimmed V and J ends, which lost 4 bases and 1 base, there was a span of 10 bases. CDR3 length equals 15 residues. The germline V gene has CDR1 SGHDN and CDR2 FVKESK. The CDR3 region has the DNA TGTGCCAGCAGCCGGTTGGGGGGAACTAATGAAAAACTGTTTTTT. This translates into CASSRLGGTNEKLFF.

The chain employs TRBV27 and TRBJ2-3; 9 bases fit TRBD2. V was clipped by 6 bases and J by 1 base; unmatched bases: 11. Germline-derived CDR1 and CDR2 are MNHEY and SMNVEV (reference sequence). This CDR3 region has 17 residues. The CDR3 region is CASRTDRSGSGTDTQYF. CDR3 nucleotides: TGTGCCAGCAGAACCGACCGTAGCGGGAGCGGCACAGATACGCAGTATTTT.

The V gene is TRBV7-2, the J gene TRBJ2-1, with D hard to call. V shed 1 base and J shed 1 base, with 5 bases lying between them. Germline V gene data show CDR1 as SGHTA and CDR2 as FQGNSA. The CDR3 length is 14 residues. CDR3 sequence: CASSLGGSYNEQFF. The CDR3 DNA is TGTGCCAGCAGCTTAGGCGGATCCTACAATGAGCAGTTCTTC.

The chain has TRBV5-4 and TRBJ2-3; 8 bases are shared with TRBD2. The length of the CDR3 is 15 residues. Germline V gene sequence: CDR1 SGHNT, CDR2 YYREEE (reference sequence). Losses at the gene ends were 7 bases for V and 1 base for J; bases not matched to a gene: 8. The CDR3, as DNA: TGTGCCAGCGGCCTCGCGGGGGGACGCACAGATACGCAGTATTTT. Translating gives CASGLAGGRTDTQYF.

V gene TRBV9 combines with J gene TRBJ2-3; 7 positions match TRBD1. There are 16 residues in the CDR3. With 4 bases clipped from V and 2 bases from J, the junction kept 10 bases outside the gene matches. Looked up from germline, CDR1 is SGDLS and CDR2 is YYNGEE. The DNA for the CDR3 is TGTGCCAGCAGCCCTAGAGGGGGCGGAAACACAGATACGCAGTATTTT. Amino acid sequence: CASSPRGGGNTDTQYF.

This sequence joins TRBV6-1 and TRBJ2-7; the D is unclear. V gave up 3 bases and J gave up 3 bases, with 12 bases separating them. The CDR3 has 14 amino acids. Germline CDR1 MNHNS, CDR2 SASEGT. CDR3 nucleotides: TGTGCCAGCAGTGACCCTGGGCTCAGCTACGAGCAGTACTTC. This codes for CASSDPGLSYEQYF.

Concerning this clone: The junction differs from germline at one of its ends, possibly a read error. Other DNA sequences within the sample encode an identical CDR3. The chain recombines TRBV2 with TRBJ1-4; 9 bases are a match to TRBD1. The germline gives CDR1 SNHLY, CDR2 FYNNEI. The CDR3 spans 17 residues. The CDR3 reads CASSGRTGAGRNEKLFF. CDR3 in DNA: TGTGCCAGCAGTGGTAGGACAGGGGCGGGTCGGAATGAAAAACTGTTCTTT.

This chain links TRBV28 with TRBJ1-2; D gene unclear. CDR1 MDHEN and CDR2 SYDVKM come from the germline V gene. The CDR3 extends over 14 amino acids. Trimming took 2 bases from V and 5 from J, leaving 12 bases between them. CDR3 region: CASSLTGGWYGYTF. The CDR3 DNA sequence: TGTGCCAGCAGTTTAACGGGCGGGTGGTATGGCTACACCTTC.

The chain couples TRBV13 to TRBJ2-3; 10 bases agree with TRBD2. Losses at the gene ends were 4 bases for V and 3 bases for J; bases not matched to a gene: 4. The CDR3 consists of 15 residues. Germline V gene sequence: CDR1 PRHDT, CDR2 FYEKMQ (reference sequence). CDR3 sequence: CASSSSGRETDTQYF. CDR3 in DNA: TGTGCCAGCAGCTCTAGCGGGAGAGAGACAGATACGCAGTATTTT.

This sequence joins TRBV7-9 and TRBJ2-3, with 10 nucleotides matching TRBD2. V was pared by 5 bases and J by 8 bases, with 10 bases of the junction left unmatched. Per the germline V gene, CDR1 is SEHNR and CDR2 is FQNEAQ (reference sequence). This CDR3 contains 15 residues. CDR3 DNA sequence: TGTGCCAGCAGCCCCAGCGGGAGGGCCTTGGGTACGCAGTATTTT. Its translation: CASSPSGRALGTQYF.

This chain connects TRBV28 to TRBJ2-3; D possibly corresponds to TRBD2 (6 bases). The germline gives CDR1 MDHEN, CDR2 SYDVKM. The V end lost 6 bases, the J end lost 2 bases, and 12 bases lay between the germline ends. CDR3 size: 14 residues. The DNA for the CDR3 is TGTGCCAGCAGCGCCGCGGGGAACACAGATACGCAGTATTTT. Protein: CASSAAGNTDTQYF.

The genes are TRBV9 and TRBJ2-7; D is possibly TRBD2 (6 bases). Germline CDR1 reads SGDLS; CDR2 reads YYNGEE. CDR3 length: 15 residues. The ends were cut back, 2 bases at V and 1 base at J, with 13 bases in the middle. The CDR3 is CASSVSGDNSYEQYF. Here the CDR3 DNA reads TGTGCCAGCAGCGTGTCGGGAGACAATTCCTACGAGCAGTACTTC. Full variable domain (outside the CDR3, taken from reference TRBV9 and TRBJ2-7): DSGVTQTPKHLITATGQRVTLRCSPRSGDLSVYWYQQSLDQGLQFLIQYYNGEERAKGNILERFSAQQFPDLHSELNLSSLELGDSALYFCASSVSGDNSYEQYFGPGTRLTVT.

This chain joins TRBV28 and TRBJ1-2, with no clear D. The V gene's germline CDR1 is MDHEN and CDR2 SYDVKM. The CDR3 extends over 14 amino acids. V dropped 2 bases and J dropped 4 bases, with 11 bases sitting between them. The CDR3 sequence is CASSLPGSSYGYTF. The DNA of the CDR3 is TGTGCCAGCAGTTTACCGGGTTCTAGCTATGGCTACACCTTC.

The CDR3 region has the DNA TGTGCCAGTAGCCCAGCGGGAGGGCTTGGGCAGTTCTTC. Translated: CASSPAGGLGQFF. V is TRBV19 and J is TRBJ2-1; 10 bases line up with TRBD2. V shed 6 bases, J shed 12 bases, and the junction held 8 bases outside the gene matches. CDR3 length: 13 amino acids. Germline V gene lookup returns CDR1 LNHDA and CDR2 SQIVND (reference sequence).

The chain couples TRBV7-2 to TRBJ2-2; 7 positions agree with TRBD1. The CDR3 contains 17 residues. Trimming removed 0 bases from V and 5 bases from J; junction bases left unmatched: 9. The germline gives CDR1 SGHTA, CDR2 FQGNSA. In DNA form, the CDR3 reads TGTGCCAGCAGCTTAGCAGAATGGCAGGGGGTAACCGGGGAGCTGTTTTTT. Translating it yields CASSLAEWQGVTGELFF.

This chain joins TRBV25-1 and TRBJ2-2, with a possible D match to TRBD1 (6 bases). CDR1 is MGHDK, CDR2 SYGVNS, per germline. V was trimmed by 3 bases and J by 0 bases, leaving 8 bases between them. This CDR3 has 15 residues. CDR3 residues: CASSDAGANTGELFF. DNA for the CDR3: TGTGCCAGCAGTGACGCAGGGGCGAACACCGGGGAGCTGTTTTTT.

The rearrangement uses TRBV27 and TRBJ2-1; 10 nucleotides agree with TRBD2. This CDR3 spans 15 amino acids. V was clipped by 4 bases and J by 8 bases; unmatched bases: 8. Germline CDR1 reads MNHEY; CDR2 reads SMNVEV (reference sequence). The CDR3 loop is CASSSLAGEPHEQFF. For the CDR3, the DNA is TGTGCCAGCAGTTCCCTAGCGGGAGAACCTCATGAGCAGTTCTTC.

Here the CDR3 reads CASSPRHLNGYTF. CDR3 in DNA: TGTGCCAGCTCACCACGTCATCTAAATGGCTACACCTTC. The chain uses TRBV18 and TRBJ1-2, with D uncertain. The CDR3 covers 13 residues. CDR1 is KGHSH, CDR2 LQKENI, per germline. Trimming cost V 1 base and J 6 bases, with 9 bases left between them.

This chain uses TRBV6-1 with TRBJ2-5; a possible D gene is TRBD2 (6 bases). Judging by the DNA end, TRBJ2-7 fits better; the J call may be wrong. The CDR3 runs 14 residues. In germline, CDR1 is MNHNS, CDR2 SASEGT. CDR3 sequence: CASSRDSIPYEQYF. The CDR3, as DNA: TGTGCCAGCAGTCGGGACTCCATACCCTACGAGCAGTACTTC.

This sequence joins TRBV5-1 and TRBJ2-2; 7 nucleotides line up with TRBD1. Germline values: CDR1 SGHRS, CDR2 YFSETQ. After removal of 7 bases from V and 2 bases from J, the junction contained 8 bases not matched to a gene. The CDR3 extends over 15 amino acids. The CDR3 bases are TGCGCCAGCTCGGACAGGCCACCTAACACCGGGGAGCTGTTTTTT. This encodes CASSDRPPNTGELFF.

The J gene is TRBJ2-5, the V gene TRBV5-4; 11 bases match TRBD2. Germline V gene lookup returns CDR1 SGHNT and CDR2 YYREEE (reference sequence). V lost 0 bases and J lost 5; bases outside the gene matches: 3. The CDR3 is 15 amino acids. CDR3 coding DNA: TGTGCCAGCAGCTTGGTAGCGGGAGGGCTTGAGACCCAGTACTTC. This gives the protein CASSLVAGGLETQYF.

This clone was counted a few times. CDR3 residues: CASSLGTNQPQHF. Here the CDR3 DNA reads TGTGCCAGCAGCTTAGGCACAAATCAGCCCCAGCATTTT. The V call is TRBV7-9, the J call TRBJ1-5; the D is unclear. The CDR3 loop spans 13 amino acids. From germline, CDR1 is SEHNR and CDR2 FQNEAQ (reference sequence). V lost 1 base and J 4 bases, leaving 5 bases between the germline ends. The whole variable domain, filled in from reference TRBV7-9 and TRBJ1-5, reads DTGVSQNPRHKITKRGQNVTFRCDPISEHNRLYWYRQTLGQGPEFLTYFQNEAQLEKSRLLSDRFSAERPKGSFSTLEIQRTEQGDSAMYLCASSLGTNQPQHFGDGTRLSIL.

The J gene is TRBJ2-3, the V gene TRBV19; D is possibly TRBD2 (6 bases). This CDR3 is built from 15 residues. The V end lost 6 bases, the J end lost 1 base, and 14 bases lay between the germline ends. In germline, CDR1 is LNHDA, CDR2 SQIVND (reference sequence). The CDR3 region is CASRRGLVGTDTQYF. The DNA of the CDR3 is TGTGCCAGTAGACGGGGACTCGTAGGCACAGATACGCAGTATTTT.